This T cell receptor beta chain was identified during a study of blood T cell repertoires in COVID-19. Study information: Material from acute and convalescent COVID-19 was sourced from the United States, Italy and Spain. PBMCs, B-cell-depleted T cells, or T cells provided the cDNA or gDNA that made up the material.

Original processing methods: Reference gene primer amplification in the assay estimated nucleated cell counts. This table comes from immunoSEQ multiplex PCR, and its TCRdb copy is limited to in-frame clones, with some not included. V, J and clone size are those of that table, while D and trimming were read from the DNA. The table lists some 260,000 clones, approximately 91% of them singletons. The CDR3 consists of 15 residues. Trimming at V came to 5 bases and at J to 7 bases, leaving 7 bases not matched to a gene. Germline CDR1 reads LNHDA; CDR2 reads SQIVND (reference sequence). The TCR was taken from a human donor in a cohort sampled during active COVID-19. What was sequenced was peripheral blood. The chain employs TRBV19 and TRBJ1-6; TRBD1 matches 8 bases. CDR3 protein: CASSLSGQGNSPLHF. CDR3 nucleotide sequence: TGTGCCAGTAGTTTGAGCGGACAGGGAAATTCACCCCTCCACTTT.